This entry features one TCR beta chain sequence. Its antigen is as yet unknown. The assay was immunoSEQ multiplex PCR, and TCRdb's table has in-frame clones only and misses some. This sample has around 150,000 clones, with roughly 86% found just once. This entry is derived from a study of T cell responses to AZD1222 COVID-19 vaccine. Study-wide results and caveats: The study found vaccine-associated CD4 TCRs spanning spike, dominant at 160-218 and 743-854. Sampling that yielded the repertoires occurred only after the peak T cell response.

The sequence was obtained from an adult in good health. Material: peripheral blood, obtained on day 0 of AZD1222 vaccination.

CDR3 coding DNA: TGTGCCTGGAGTGTACCCCTGGGGAGGGAGAATTCACCCCTCCACTTT. Amino acid sequence: CAWSVPLGRENSPLHF. J is TRBJ1-6 and V is TRBV30; D call uncertain. V dropped 0 bases and J dropped 7 bases, with 16 bases sitting between them. Germline values: CDR1 GTSNPN, CDR2 SVGIG (reference sequence). The length of the CDR3 is 16 residues. The whole variable domain, filled in from reference TRBV30 and TRBJ1-6, reads SQTIHQWPATLVQPVGSPLSLECTVEGTSNPNLYWYRQAAGRGLQLLFYSVGIGQISSEVPQNLSASRPQDRQFILSSKKLLLSDSGFYLCAWSVPLGRENSPLHFGNGTRLTVT.